A single sample gave rise to the 3 T cell receptor beta chains below, sequenced in a study of T cell clonality in common variable immunodeficiency. Repertoires were generated with immunoSEQ multiplex PCR, while TCRdb's copy carries only in-frame clones and drops some. The sample has about 81,000 clones, none seen only once; the top ten hold around 0.8%. Sequenced sample: peripheral blood mononuclear cells. These receptors all stem from a person between 18 and 75 years old in good health.

The CDR3: CASSHKDSSYEQYF. Incomplete CDR3 DNA: TGTGCCAGTAGCCACAAGGACAGCTCCTACGAG. The V and J genes are TRBV19 and TRBJ2-7, with a tentative D call TRBD1 (6 bases). With the read ending 3 residues before the CDR3 end, the germline J gene is used to fill in that end. CDR3 length equals 14 residues. The germline V gene encodes CDR1 LNHDA and CDR2 SQIVND (reference sequence). Trimming left V 6 bases short and J 0 bases short, with 12 bases between.

In this sample, this clone turned up many times. The read terminates 3 residues before the CDR3 end, so the remaining end is supplied by the germline J gene. This rearrangement joins TRBV6-2 or TRBV6-3 to TRBJ2-5; a weak D match, TRBD1 (5 bases). This CDR3 contains 16 residues. Looked up from germline, CDR1 is MNHEY and CDR2 is SVGEGT. With 2 bases removed from V and 1 base from J, the gap between germline ends came to 14 bases. The covered CDR3 bases are TGTGCCAGCAGTTACGTAGGGAAGGGGATCCAAGAGACC. It is translated as CASSYVGKGIQET. The whole CDR3 reads CASSYVGKGIQETQYF.

This clone was detected ten times or more. Read coverage stops 3 residues before the CDR3 terminus; the germline J gene supplies the remainder. The chain couples TRBV7-8 to TRBJ2-7; 7 nucleotides align to TRBD2. The CDR3 loop spans 14 amino acids. After removal of 6 bases from V and 2 bases from J, the junction contained 7 bases not matched to a gene. The germline gives CDR1 SGHVS, CDR2 FQNEAQ. CDR3 protein: CASSSLGGAYEQYF. The part of the CDR3 DNA that was read is TGTGCCAGCAGTTCCCTGGGGGGGGCCTACGAG.